Sequencing of this TCR beta chain was carried out in a study of radiotherapy plus CTLA-4 blockade in lung cancer. Study-level background: Objective responses were seen in under 20% of patients, disease control in more than 30%. Study results and caveats: Radiotherapy was combined with ipilimumab, and tumor-derived TCR clones then expanded in blood. It was early blood T cell clone dynamics, with interferon-beta, that reportedly best predicted response.

It was focal radiation plus CTLA-4 blockade with ipilimumab that patients with chemo-refractory metastatic non-small-cell lung cancer received. This clone ranks as medium-sized. Its specificity is not known. CDR1 is LNHDA, CDR2 SQIVND, per germline (reference sequence). V was trimmed by 5 bases and J by 3 bases, leaving 14 bases between them. The CDR3 runs 15 residues. Using immunoSEQ multiplex PCR, the repertoire was profiled, and TCRdb retains in-frame clones only, with some absent. The sample consists of about 45,000 clones, 73% of them appearing once. V gene TRBV19 combines with J gene TRBJ1-3; perhaps TRBD1 as D (5 bases). Sequenced material: peripheral blood, taken from a patient treated with radiotherapy plus ipilimumab. The source is a human donor with non-small cell lung cancer who had a complete response to radiotherapy plus ipilimumab. The CDR3 coding sequence is TGTGCCAGTAGTGCGGGACCCCTGGATGGAAACACCATATATTTT. Encoded protein: CASSAGPLDGNTIYF.